Each of the 3 T cell receptor beta chains below was sequenced from the same sample in a study of T cells in Graves' hyperthyroidism and ophthalmopathy. Researchers amplified the TCR beta CDR3 regions from RNA transcripts. Using the HTBI primer set, a first-round RT-PCR was run on the TCR CDR3. TCRdb recomputed calls from the multiplex PCR reads with MiXCR, one row per CDR3 protein. Found here are hundreds of thousands of distinct CDR3 sequences, just under 20% of them singletons; the top ten hold 47%. The sample comprised blood. Receptors originate from a man aged 40-49 years with Graves' ophthalmopathy.

This clonotype was counted between two and nine times. The CDR3 DNA is TGTGCCAGCAGTTTCGTGAGATTGGGGGTCCCCTACGAGCAGTACTTC. Translated, it gives CASSFVRLGVPYEQYF. The V call is TRBV6-5, the J call TRBJ2-7, with D possibly called TRBD1 or TRBD2 (5 bases each). The CDR3 totals 16 residues. Germline CDR1 is MNHEY and CDR2 is SVGAGI. The V gene lost 4 bases and the J gene lost 2 bases, with 18 bases spanning the gap.

At least ten counts were recorded for this clonotype. The chain carries TRBV2 and TRBJ2-2; 9 bases line up with TRBD2. Germline V CDR1 and CDR2: SNHLY, FYNNEI. The CDR3 length is 14 residues. J gave up 6 bases and V 6 bases, and 5 bases lay outside the gene matches. The chain's CDR3 is CASSLAGASGELFF. The DNA for the CDR3 is TGTGCCAGCAGCTTAGCGGGAGCGTCCGGGGAGCTGTTTTTT.

This clonotype was picked up a small number of times. This chain connects TRBV28 to TRBJ2-1; D unresolved. CDR3 length equals 13 residues. Trimming removed 7 bases from V and 3 bases from J, with 10 bases in between. CDR1 MDHEN and CDR2 SYDVKM come from the germline V gene. CDR3 loop: CASIGGLYNEQFF. The CDR3 region has the DNA TGTGCCAGCATTGGTGGGCTCTACAATGAGCAGTTCTTC.